This T cell receptor (beta chain) was recovered during a study of a mutant IDH1 vaccine in newly diagnosed glioma. About this clone: Antigen: not known.

Time point indicated: week 47, end of study. In the vaccine, a single dose held 300 ug of the mutant IDH1 20-mer peptide, along with topical imiquimod. Tumors from donors were new WHO grade 3 or 4 IDH1-mutant astrocytomas with ATRX loss. Germline values: CDR1 MNHEY, CDR2 SVGAGI. V was shortened by 6 bases and J by 4 bases, with 16 bases between the two germline ends. This CDR3 region has 15 residues. Generated by immunoSEQ multiplex PCR, the TCRdb table keeps only in-frame clones and is missing some. Found here are some 50,000 clones, approximately 64% of them singletons; the top ten hold more than 4.5%.

The material sequenced was peripheral blood mononuclear cells (PBMCs), taken from a glioma patient whose treatment included an IDH1 peptide vaccine. This clonotype originated in a man aged 40-49 years with glioma. Some clones in this sample may be carry-over from other donors' samples. The V call is TRBV6-5, the J call TRBJ1-3; a weak D match, TRBD1 (5 bases). Here the CDR3 DNA reads TGTGCCAGCAGATCATCAGGGCACTCCGGAAACACCATATATTTT. Translating gives CASRSSGHSGNTIYF.